This T cell receptor (beta chain) stems from a study of T cells in Graves' hyperthyroidism and ophthalmopathy. Overall study findings and caveats: Ophthalmopathy was model-predicted a median about 7.1 months pre-onset. Among clonotypes expanded in thyroid above 0.001, most were also found in blood.

Patients having uncontrolled infection, another autoimmune disease, pregnancy or lactation were not included. Clinical symptoms, serum thyroxine, TRAb, thyroid ultrasound and orbital computed tomography established diagnosis. Trimming shortened V by 1 base and J by 4 bases, and 17 bases separated the two germline ends. The CDR3 extends over 16 amino acids. The germline gives CDR1 DFQATT, CDR2 SNEGSKA (reference sequence). As to this clonotype: Its antigen is unknown.

The investigators amplified TCR beta CDR3 regions from RNA transcripts. Initially, a first-round RT-PCR of the TCR CDR3 employed the HTBI primer set. TCRdb fed the multiplex PCR reads into MiXCR, producing one record per CDR3 protein. This sample carries 660,000 or so distinct CDR3 sequences, around 21% of them seen once, and the ten largest clones take 30% to 40%. This sequence joins TRBV20-1 and TRBJ2-1, with TRBD1 as a possible D gene (6 bases). This clonotype originated in a man between 25 and 39 years old with Graves' ophthalmopathy. The sequenced material came from blood. The DNA of the CDR3 is TGCAGTGCTAGAGCCTTCTACCGGGACAAATACAATGAGCAGTTCTTC. Encoded protein: CSARAFYRDKYNEQFF.